This T cell receptor (beta chain) was identified in a study of blood T cell repertoires in COVID-19. This table comes from immunoSEQ multiplex PCR, and its TCRdb copy is limited to in-frame clones, with some not included. The repertoire includes a few hundred thousand clones, about four fifths of them detected once, and roughly 3.2% sits in the top ten. CDR1 and CDR2 from the germline V gene are SNHLY and FYNNEI. The ends were cut back, 6 bases at V and 1 base at J, with 13 bases in the middle. The CDR3 spans 15 residues. Sequenced material: peripheral blood. The chain couples TRBV2 to TRBJ1-5, with a weak D call TRBD1 (6 bases). This clonotype was obtained from a woman under 30 with acute or convalescent COVID-19. The CDR3 DNA is TGTGCCAGCAGCGAGGCGGGGGCCAGCAATCAGCCCCAGCATTTT. Amino acid sequence: CASSEAGASNQPQHF.